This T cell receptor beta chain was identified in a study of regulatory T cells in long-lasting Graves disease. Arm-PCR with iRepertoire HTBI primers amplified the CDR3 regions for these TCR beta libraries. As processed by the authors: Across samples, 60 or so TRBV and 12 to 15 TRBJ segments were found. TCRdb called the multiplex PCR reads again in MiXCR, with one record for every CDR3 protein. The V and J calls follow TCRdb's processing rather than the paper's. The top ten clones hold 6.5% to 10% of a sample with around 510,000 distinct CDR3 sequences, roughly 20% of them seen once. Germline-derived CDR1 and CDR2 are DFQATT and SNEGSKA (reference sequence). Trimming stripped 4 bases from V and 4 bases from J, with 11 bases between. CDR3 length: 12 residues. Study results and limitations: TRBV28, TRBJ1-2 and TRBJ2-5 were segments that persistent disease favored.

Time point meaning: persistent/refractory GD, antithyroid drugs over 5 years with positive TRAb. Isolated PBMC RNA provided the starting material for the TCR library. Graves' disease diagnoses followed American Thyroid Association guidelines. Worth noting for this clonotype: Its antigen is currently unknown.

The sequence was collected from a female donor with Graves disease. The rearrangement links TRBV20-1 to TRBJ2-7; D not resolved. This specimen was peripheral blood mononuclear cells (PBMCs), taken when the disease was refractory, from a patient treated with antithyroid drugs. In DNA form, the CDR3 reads TGCAGTGCTAAAACAGTAATGTACGAGCAGTACTTC. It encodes CSAKTVMYEQYF.